This T cell receptor beta chain was sequenced for a study of blood T cell repertoires in COVID-19 (TCRdb year 2020). The study in broad terms: The collaborator samples originated in the United States, Italy and Spain and spanned the acute and convalescent phases of COVID-19. The prospective study material was composed of cDNA or gDNA derived from T cells, B-cell-depleted T cells, or PBMCs. Deeply sampled blood TCRbeta repertoires from subjects exposed to, actively infected with, or recovered from COVID-19 were included in the dataset. A freely available public database, intended as a resource for researchers studying the immune response to SARS-CoV-2, is where the repertoires were released. Samples came from the ongoing ImmuneRACE study (first 160 participants) plus 1,254 subjects from 6 global collaborators. Sample metadata almost always included a de-identified subject ID, COVID-19 status, age in years and sex. Where available, HLA class I and class II types were taken from metadata supplied by the sample provider and were not determined by assay-based typing.

The CDR3 holds 18 amino acids from the cysteine to the phenylalanine. The entry retains the CDR3 DNA only, 54 bases that are in frame from base 1. Germline trimming amounts to 7 bases on V and 4 bases on J, with 17 as the count of junction bases outside the gene matches. For CDR1 and CDR2, the germline V gene lists WSHSY and SAAADI. Regarding this clone: Its antigen remains undetermined. No clone much larger than this one lies a single base away; base qualities are absent.

TCRbeta CDR3 regions were amplified from genomic DNA by means of the immunoSEQ Assay, a bias-controlled multiplex PCR. As for the authors' bioinformatics: The number of nucleated cells in each sample was estimated from the amplification of reference gene primers within the assay. To quantify the absolute abundance of each unique TCRbeta CDR3 rearrangement, sequence reads were collapsed and filtered. For each sample, productive Simpson clonality was calculated as the square root of Simpson's diversity index across productive rearrangements. Not all clones reach the TCRdb copy of this immuneACCESS table, which keeps in-frame sequences only. Checked studies attribute under half of the gap to unresolved V genes and leave the rest unexplained. From that table come the V and J calls and clone size; the DNA was used to work out D and trimming. The sample contains around 150,000 clones, around 82% of them found a single time. The ten largest clonotypes hold 7% of the sample.

What the study reported, not specific to this receptor: The amount of clinical and demographic metadata varied by source and participant and was provided uncurated.

One collaborating source in Seattle enrolled patients while the patients were actively infected and followed the patients over time throughout the course of disease. The collaborating institutions used their own protocols to collect whole blood in K2EDTA tubes. Collaborator samples were shipped for TCRbeta analysis as frozen whole blood, isolated PBMCs, or DNA extracted from either sample type. The TCR sequence derives from a woman between 40 and 55 years old with COVID-19, enrolled during active disease. The specimen was peripheral blood. The V and J genes are TRBV10-2 and TRBJ2-3, and TRBD2 matches 10 of the central bases. CDR3 protein: CASKGAGGPRVKADTQYF. In nucleotides, the sequence is TGCGCCAGCAAAGGAGCGGGAGGGCCTCGGGTGAAGGCAGATACGCAGTATTTT.